The 3 T cell receptor beta chains listed next were all sequenced from one sample in a study of cytomegalovirus exposure and HLA in healthy donors. 60 Vbeta and 13 Jbeta primers were used in PCR. The method was immunoSEQ multiplex PCR; TCRdb's version includes in-frame clones alone and lacks a portion of them. In the table there are 120,000 to 150,000 clones, about 80% of which are singletons. The sequenced sample consisted of PBMCs. The receptors come from a male donor in good health and CMV-seropositive.

CDR3 bases: TGCGCCAGCAGCCAACTGGGACAGAACACTGAAGCTTTCTTT. Its protein product is CASSQLGQNTEAFF. This chain uses TRBV4-1 with TRBJ1-1, with a possible D match to TRBD1 (6 bases). CDR1 and CDR2 from the germline V gene are MGHRA and YSYEKL. Trimming took off 2 bases at V and 1 base at J, with 8 bases between the two ends. CDR3 length: 14 residues.

The chain uses TRBV7-2 and TRBJ2-1, with 7 positions matching TRBD2. The junction had 5 bases not matched to a gene; V was cut back by 11 bases and J by 1 base. Germline values: CDR1 SGHTA, CDR2 FQGNSA. There are 13 residues in the CDR3. CDR3 coding DNA: TGTGCCTCGCGACTAGCATCCTACAATGAGCAGTTCTTC. This sequence encodes CASRLASYNEQFF.

The chain carries TRBV6-6 and TRBJ2-1, with TRBD2 as a possible D gene (5 bases). Germline V gene sequence: CDR1 MNHNY, CDR2 SVGAGI (reference sequence). V was pared by 6 bases and J by 15 bases, with 18 bases between. The CDR3 sequence is 12 residues long. The CDR3 is CASSPHLSGSFF. CDR3 sequence (DNA): TGTGCCAGCAGCCCTCACTTGTCGGGGTCGTTCTTC.